Below are 11 T cell receptor beta chains sequenced from a single sample in a study of CD8 T cells in ankylosing spondylitis. TCRdb called the 5' RACE reads again in MiXCR, with one record for every CDR3 protein. This table has more than 150,000 distinct CDR3 sequences, approximately 18% appearing once. The source material was blood, either unsorted or a sorted T cell fraction (not recorded which). Source of these receptors: a male donor aged 10-29 years with ankylosing spondylitis or in good health (not recorded which).

There are many counts of this clonotype. The chain recombines TRBV20-1 with TRBJ1-1; maybe TRBD1 (6 bases). V was pared by 0 bases and J by 4 bases, with 9 bases between. This CDR3 has 13 amino acids. CDR1 and CDR2 (germline): DFQATT, SNEGSKA (reference sequence). The CDR3 DNA is TGCAGTGCTAGAGAGGGGACATCCACTGAAGCTTTCTTT. Translation gives CSAREGTSTEAFF.

In its sample, this clonotype was seen many times. The V gene is TRBV6-1, the J gene TRBJ1-5, with D maybe TRBD1 (6 bases). The germline gives CDR1 MNHNS, CDR2 SASEGT. V lost 5 bases and J 4 bases, leaving 27 bases between the germline ends. The CDR3 covers 19 residues. The CDR3 DNA reads as TGTGCCAGCAGTCTAAAAGGTTATGGGGACACCTCTACTAATCAGCCCCAGCATTTT. Encoded protein: CASSLKGYGDTSTNQPQHF.

This clonotype was recorded many times. The chain has TRBV5-5 and TRBJ2-7, with unresolved D. Germline CDR1 SGHKS, CDR2 YYEKEE (reference sequence). CDR3 length equals 13 residues. Trimming cost V 0 bases and J 3 bases, with 7 bases left between them. Here the CDR3 reads CASSLVENYEQYV. CDR3 nucleotides: TGTGCCAGCAGCTTGGTTGAAAACTACGAGCAGTACGTC.

There are many counts of this clonotype. This sequence joins TRBV4-2 and TRBJ2-7, with TRBD2 matching over 8 bases. This CDR3 region has 16 residues. After removal of 0 bases from V and 6 bases from J, the junction contained 10 bases not matched to a gene. Germline values: CDR1 LGHNA, CDR2 YNFKEQ. CDR3 bases: TGTGCCAGCAGCCAAGATCTAAGCGGGAGCCGTGGCGAGCAGTACTTC. It translates to CASSQDLSGSRGEQYF.

This clonotype has at least ten counts. The genes are TRBV20-1 and TRBJ2-3, with unresolved D. Germline V gene sequence: CDR1 DFQATT, CDR2 SNEGSKA (reference sequence). The CDR3 sequence is 14 residues long. The ends were cut back, 6 bases at V and 0 bases at J, with 13 bases in the middle. In DNA, the CDR3 is TGCAGTGCCGCCCGGCAGGCGAGCACAGATACGCAGTATTTT. Its translation: CSAARQASTDTQYF.

This clonotype was seen ten or more times. This chain links TRBV28 with TRBJ1-6; D gene ambiguous. The germline gives CDR1 MDHEN, CDR2 SYDVKM. CDR3 length: 12 residues. V was trimmed by 9 bases and J by 10 bases, leaving 13 bases between them. CDR3 region: CASRPQASPLHF. CDR3 nucleotide sequence: TGTGCCAGTAGGCCCCAAGCCTCACCCCTCCACTTT.

The chain recombines TRBV9 with TRBJ2-1; 7 nucleotides agree with TRBD1. V trimming: 0 bases; J trimming: 2 bases; junction bases outside the gene matches: 8. The CDR3 has 17 residues. Germline V lookup: CDR1 SGDLS, CDR2 YYNGEE. This CDR3 reads CASSVAAGTAAYNEQFF. The DNA of the CDR3 is TGTGCCAGCAGCGTAGCGGCCGGGACAGCGGCCTACAATGAGCAGTTCTTC. Based on the CDR3 plus reference TRBV9 and TRBJ2-1, the full variable domain is DSGVTQTPKHLITATGQRVTLRCSPRSGDLSVYWYQQSLDQGLQFLIQYYNGEERAKGNILERFSAQQFPDLHSELNLSSLELGDSALYFCASSVAAGTAAYNEQFFGPGTRLTVL.

There are many counts of this clonotype. The rearrangement joins TRBV2 to TRBJ1-2; TRBD1 matches 8 bases. The germline CDR1 and CDR2 sequences are SNHLY and FYNNEI. This CDR3 region has 14 residues. Trimming took 6 bases from V and 2 from J; bases not matched to a gene: 5. DNA for the CDR3: TGTGCCAGCAGGGAGGGACAGGACAACTATGGCTACACCTTC. It translates to CASREGQDNYGYTF.

This clonotype showed up many times. This CDR3 is CASSQELQGGTDTQYF. CDR3 nucleotide sequence: TGCGCCAGCAGCCAAGAGTTACAGGGGGGCACAGATACGCAGTATTTT. The V and J genes are TRBV4-3 and TRBJ2-3; 8 bases match TRBD1. V lost 0 bases and J lost 1; bases outside the gene matches: 3. Germline values: CDR1 LGHNA, CDR2 YSLEER. This CDR3 spans 16 amino acids.

This clonotype was observed at least ten times. The chain combines TRBV12-3 or TRBV12-4 with TRBJ2-1; 7 bases are shared with TRBD2. The CDR3 runs to 14 residues. V shed 8 bases, J shed 10 bases, and the junction held 14 bases outside the gene matches. The CDR3 DNA follows: TGTGCCAGCTCCATAAAGGGAGGGCCTATCGAGCAGTTCTTC. Translating gives CASSIKGGPIEQFF.

The chain recombines TRBV2 with TRBJ2-7; D unresolved. The germline gives CDR1 SNHLY, CDR2 FYNNEI. Trimming shortened V by 6 bases and J by 5 bases, and 5 bases separated the two germline ends. This CDR3 comprises 10 residues. CDR3 nucleotides: TGTGCCAGCAGAGGGAACGAGCAGTACTTC. Translating gives CASRGNEQYF.